This T cell receptor beta chain derives from a study of beta chain features in type 1 diabetes. The CDR3 length is 12 residues. Looked up from germline, CDR1 is SGHRS and CDR2 is YFSETQ. Trimming took 4 bases from V and 0 from J, leaving 5 bases between them. This clone turned up a few times. Reverse transcription of all isolated RNA meant that expressed TCRB transcripts were sequenced. Generated by immunoSEQ multiplex PCR, the TCRdb table keeps only in-frame clones and is missing some. The sample consists of roughly 610,000 clones, roughly 15% of them appearing once. This clonotype was obtained from a man aged 18 to 29 in good health. This chain connects TRBV5-1 to TRBJ2-7; D remains ambiguous. Sequenced: naive CD4+ T cells from blood. The CDR3 nucleotides are TGCGCCAGCAGCCACAACTCCTACGAGCAGTACTTC. Translating it yields CASSHNSYEQYF.